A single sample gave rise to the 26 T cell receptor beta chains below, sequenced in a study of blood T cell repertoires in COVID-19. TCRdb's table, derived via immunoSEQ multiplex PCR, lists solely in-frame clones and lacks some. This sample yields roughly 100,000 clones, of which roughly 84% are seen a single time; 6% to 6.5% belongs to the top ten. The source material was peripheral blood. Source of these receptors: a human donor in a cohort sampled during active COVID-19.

CDR3 sequence reads: CASSVLGPRNEQFF. CDR3 sequence (DNA): TGTGCCAGCAGTGTCCTGGGGCCGCGGAATGAGCAGTTCTTC. The chain uses TRBV2 and TRBJ2-1, with a possible D match to TRBD1 (5 bases). The germline V gene has CDR1 SNHLY and CDR2 FYNNEI. V was shortened by 4 bases and J by 7 bases, with 14 bases between the two germline ends. The CDR3 consists of 14 residues.

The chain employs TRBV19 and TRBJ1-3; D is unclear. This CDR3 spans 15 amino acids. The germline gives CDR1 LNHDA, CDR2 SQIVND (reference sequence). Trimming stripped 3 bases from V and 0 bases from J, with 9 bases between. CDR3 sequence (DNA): TGTGCCAGTAGTATGTATCAGGACTCTGGAAACACCATATATTTT. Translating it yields CASSMYQDSGNTIYF. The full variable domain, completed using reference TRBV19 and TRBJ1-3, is DGGITQSPKYLFRKEGQNVTLSCEQNLNHDAMYWYRQDPGQGLRLIYYSQIVNDFQKGDIAEGYSVSREKKESFPLTVTSAQKNPTAFYLCASSMYQDSGNTIYFGEGSWLTVV.

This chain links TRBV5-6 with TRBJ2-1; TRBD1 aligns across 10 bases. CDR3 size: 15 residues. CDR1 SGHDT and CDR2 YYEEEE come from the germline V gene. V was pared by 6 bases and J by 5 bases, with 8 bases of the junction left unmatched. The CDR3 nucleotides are TGTGCCAGCATCCCCTGGGGGACAGGGGACAATGAGCAGTTCTTC. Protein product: CASIPWGTGDNEQFF.

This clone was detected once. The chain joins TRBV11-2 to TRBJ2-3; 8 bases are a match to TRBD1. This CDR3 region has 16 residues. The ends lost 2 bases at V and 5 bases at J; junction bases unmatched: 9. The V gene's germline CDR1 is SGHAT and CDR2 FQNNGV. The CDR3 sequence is CASSLITQGAVDTQYF. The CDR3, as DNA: TGTGCCAGCAGCTTAATTACCCAGGGGGCGGTAGATACGCAGTATTTT.

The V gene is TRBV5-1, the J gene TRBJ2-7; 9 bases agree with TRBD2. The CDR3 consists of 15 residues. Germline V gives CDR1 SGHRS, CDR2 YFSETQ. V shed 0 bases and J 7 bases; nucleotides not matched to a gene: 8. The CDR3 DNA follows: TGCGCCAGCAGCTTGGAAGTAGCGGGAGTTGGGGAGCAGTACTTC. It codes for CASSLEVAGVGEQYF.

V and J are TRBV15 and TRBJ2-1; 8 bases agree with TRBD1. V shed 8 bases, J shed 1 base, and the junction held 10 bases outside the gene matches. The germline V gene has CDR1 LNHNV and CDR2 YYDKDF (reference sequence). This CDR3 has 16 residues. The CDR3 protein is CATQGDDRGSYNEQFF. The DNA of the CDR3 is TGTGCCACCCAGGGGGACGACAGGGGTTCCTACAATGAGCAGTTCTTC.

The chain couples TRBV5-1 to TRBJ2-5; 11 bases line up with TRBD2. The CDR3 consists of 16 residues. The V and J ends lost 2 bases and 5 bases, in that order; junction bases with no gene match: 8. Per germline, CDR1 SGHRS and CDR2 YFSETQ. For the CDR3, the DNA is TGCGCCAGCAGCTTTACTAGCGGGAGCGTAATGGAGACCCAGTACTTC. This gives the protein CASSFTSGSVMETQYF.

The CDR3 sequence is CASSPPLSSYNEQFF. The CDR3 bases are TGTGCCAGCAGCCCCCCGCTTAGCTCCTACAATGAGCAGTTCTTC. The chain links TRBV5-4 to TRBJ2-1, with D unresolved. Germline V gives CDR1 SGHNT, CDR2 YYREEE (reference sequence). The CDR3 length is 15 residues. Trimming cost V 4 bases and J 0 bases, with 11 bases left between them.

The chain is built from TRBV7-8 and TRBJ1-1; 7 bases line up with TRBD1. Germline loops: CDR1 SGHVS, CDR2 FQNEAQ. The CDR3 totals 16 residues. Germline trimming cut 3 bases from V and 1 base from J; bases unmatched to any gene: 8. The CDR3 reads CASSFITGDQNTEAFF. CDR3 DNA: TGTGCCAGCAGCTTTATTACAGGGGACCAGAACACTGAAGCTTTCTTT.

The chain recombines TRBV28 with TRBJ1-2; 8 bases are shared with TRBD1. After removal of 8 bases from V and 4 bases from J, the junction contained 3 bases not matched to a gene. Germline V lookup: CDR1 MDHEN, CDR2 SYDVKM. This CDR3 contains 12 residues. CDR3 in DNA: TGTGCCAGCGGTGACAGGGGCTATGGCTACACCTTC. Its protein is CASGDRGYGYTF.

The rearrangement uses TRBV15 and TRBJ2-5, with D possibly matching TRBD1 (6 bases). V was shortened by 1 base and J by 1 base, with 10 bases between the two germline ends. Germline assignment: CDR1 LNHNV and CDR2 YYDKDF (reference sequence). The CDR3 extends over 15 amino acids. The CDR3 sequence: CATSRAWTAQETQYF. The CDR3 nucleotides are TGTGCCACCAGCAGAGCCTGGACAGCCCAAGAGACCCAGTACTTC.

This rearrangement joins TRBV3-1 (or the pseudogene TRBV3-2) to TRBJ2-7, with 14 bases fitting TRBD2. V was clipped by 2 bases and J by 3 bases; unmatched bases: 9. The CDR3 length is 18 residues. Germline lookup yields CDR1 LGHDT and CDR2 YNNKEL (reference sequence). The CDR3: CASSQIGTSGSSVYEQYF. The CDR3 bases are TGTGCCAGCAGCCAAATTGGGACTAGCGGGAGCTCCGTCTACGAGCAGTACTTC.

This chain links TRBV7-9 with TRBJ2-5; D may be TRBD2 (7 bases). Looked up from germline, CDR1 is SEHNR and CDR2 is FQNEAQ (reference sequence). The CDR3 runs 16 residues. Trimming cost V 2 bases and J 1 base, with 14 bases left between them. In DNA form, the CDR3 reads TGTGCCAGCAGCTTATTTAGGGCGGGGGCCCAAGAGACCCAGTACTTC. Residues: CASSLFRAGAQETQYF.

The CDR3 DNA reads as TGTGCCAGCTCACCCCCGACAGGATCCAAAAACATTCAGTACTTC. This encodes CASSPPTGSKNIQYF. The J gene is TRBJ2-4, the V gene TRBV18, with TRBD1 as a possible D gene (6 bases). Trimming pared 3 bases from V and 2 bases from J, leaving 11 bases between. This CDR3 is 15 amino acids long. The germline gives CDR1 KGHSH, CDR2 LQKENI.

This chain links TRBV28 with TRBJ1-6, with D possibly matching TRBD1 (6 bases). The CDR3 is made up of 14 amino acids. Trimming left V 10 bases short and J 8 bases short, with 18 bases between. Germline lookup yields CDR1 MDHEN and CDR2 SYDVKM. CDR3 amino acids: CATLPGQDYSPLHF. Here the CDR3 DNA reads TGTGCCACTTTACCGGGACAAGACTATTCACCCCTCCACTTT.

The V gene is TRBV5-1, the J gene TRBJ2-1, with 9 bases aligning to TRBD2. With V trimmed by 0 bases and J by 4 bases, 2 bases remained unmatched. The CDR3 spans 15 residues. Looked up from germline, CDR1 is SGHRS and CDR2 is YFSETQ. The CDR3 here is CASSLGLADYNEQFF. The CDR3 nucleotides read TGCGCCAGCAGCTTGGGACTAGCGGATTACAATGAGCAGTTCTTC.

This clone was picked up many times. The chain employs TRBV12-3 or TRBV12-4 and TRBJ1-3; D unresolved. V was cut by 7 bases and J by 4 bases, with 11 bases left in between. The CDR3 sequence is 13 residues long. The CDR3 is CASKSPGGNTIYF. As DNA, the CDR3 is TGTGCCAGCAAATCCCCCGGGGGAAACACCATATATTTT.

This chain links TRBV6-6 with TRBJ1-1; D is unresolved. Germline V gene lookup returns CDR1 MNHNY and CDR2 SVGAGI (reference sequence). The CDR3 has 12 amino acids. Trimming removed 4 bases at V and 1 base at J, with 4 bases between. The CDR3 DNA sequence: TGTGCCAGCAGTTCAGGGAACACTGAAGCTTTCTTT. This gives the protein CASSSGNTEAFF.

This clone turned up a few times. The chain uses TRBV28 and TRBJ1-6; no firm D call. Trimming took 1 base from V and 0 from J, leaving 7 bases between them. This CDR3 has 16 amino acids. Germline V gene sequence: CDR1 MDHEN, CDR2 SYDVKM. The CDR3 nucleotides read TGTGCCAGCAGTTTATCGGTTAGCTCCTATAATTCACCCCTCCACTTT. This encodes CASSLSVSSYNSPLHF.

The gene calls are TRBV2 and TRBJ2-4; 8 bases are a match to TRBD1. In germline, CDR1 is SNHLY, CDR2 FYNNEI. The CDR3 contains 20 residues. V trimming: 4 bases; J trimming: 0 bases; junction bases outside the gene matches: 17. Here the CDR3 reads CASSGRTGLMGDLAKNIQYF. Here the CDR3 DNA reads TGTGCCAGCAGTGGCCGGACAGGGCTAATGGGGGATTTAGCCAAAAACATTCAGTACTTC.

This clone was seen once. The CDR3 loop reads CASTSQGALSHEQFF. The CDR3, as DNA: TGTGCCAGCACCAGCCAGGGGGCGCTCAGTCATGAGCAGTTCTTC. The chain has TRBV5-4 and TRBJ2-1, with TRBD1 matching 8 bases. Germline V gene sequence: CDR1 SGHNT, CDR2 YYREEE (reference sequence). V lost 6 bases to trimming and J lost 8 bases; unmatched junction nucleotides: 13. This CDR3 region has 15 residues.

The CDR3 DNA reads TGTGCCAGCAGTGTCTATTTGGCGGGAGGGGCGAATCAAGAGACCCAGTACTTC. Translating it yields CASSVYLAGGANQETQYF. V is TRBV2 and J is TRBJ2-5; 9 nucleotides line up with TRBD2. CDR3 length equals 18 residues. V trimming: 4 bases; J trimming: 2 bases; junction bases outside the gene matches: 14. Germline V gene data show CDR1 as SNHLY and CDR2 as FYNNEI. The whole variable domain, remainder taken from reference TRBV2 and TRBJ2-5, is EPEVTQTPSHQVTQMGQEVILRCVPISNHLYFYWYRQILGQKVEFLVSFYNNEISEKSEIFDDQFSVERPDGSNFTLKIRSTKLEDSAMYFCASSVYLAGGANQETQYFGPGTRLLVL.

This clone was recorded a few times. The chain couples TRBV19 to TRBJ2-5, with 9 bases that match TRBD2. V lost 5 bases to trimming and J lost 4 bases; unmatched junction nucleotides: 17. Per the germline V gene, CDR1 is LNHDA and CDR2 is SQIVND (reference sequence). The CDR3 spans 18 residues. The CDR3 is CASSRINPGLAKTETQYF. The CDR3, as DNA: TGTGCCAGTAGTCGAATAAACCCTGGACTAGCGAAAACAGAGACCCAGTACTTC.

This CDR3 reads CASSELQRHLAKNIQYF. The CDR3 DNA is TGTGCCAGCAGTGAACTCCAAAGACACCTAGCCAAAAACATTCAGTACTTC. This chain joins TRBV28 and TRBJ2-4; D is unresolved. The CDR3 loop spans 17 amino acids. CDR1 is MDHEN and CDR2 is SYDVKM in the germline V gene. The V end lost 5 bases, the J end lost 0 bases, and 17 bases lay between the germline ends.

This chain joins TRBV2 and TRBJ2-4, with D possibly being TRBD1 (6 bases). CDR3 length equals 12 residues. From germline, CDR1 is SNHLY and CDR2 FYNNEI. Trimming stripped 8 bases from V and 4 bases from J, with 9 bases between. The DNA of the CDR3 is TGTGCCAGCTCGGACAGAAAAAACATTCAGTACTTC. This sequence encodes CASSDRKNIQYF. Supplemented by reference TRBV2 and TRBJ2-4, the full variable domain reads EPEVTQTPSHQVTQMGQEVILRCVPISNHLYFYWYRQILGQKVEFLVSFYNNEISEKSEIFDDQFSVERPDGSNFTLKIRSTKLEDSAMYFCASSDRKNIQYFGAGTRLSVL.

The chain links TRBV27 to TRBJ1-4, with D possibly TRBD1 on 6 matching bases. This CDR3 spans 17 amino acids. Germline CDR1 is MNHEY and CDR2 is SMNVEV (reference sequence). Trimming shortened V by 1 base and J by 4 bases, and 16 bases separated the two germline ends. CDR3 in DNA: TGTGCCAGCAGTTTATTTGGCGGGGGCAGGTATAATGAAAAACTGTTTTTT. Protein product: CASSLFGGGRYNEKLFF.